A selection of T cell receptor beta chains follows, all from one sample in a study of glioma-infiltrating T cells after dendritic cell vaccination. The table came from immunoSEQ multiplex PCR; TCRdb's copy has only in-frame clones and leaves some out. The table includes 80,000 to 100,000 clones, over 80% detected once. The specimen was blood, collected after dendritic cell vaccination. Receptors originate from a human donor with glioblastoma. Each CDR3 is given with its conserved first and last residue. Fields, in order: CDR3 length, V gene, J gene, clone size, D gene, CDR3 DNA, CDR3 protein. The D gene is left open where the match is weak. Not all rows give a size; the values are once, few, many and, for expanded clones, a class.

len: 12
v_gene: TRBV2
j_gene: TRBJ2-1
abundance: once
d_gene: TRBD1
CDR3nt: TGTGCCAGCAGTGAGTCATGGACAGGGGAGTTCTTC
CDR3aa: CASSESWTGEFF

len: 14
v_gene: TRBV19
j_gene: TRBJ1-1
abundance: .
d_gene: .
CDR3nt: TGTGCCAGTAGTATAGCCGGGGGGCTGACTGAAGCTTTCTTT
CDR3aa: CASSIAGGLTEAFF

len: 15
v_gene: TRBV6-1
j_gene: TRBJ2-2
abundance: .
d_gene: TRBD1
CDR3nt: TGTGCCAGCAGTGTGGCGACAGGGTTCACCGGGGAGCTGTTTTTT
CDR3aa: CASSVATGFTGELFF

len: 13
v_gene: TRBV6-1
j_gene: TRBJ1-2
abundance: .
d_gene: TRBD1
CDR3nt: TGTGCCAGTAGGACAGGGTTTTACTCTGGCTACACCTTC
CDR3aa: CASRTGFYSGYTF

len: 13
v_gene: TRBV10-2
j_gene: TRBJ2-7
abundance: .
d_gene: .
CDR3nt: TGCGCCAGCAGTGAGTCTGGAGGGTACGAGCAGTACTTC
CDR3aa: CASSESGGYEQYF

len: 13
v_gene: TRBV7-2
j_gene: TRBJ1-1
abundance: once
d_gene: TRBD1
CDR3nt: TGTGCCAGCAGCCCGTGGACAGGAGGCGAAGCTTTCTTT
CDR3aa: CASSPWTGGEAFF

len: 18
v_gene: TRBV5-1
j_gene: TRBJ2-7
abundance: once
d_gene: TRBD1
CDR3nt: TGCGCCAGCAGCTTGGAAACTGGGACAGGGTTGAGGGTCTACGAGCAGTACTTC
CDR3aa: CASSLETGTGLRVYEQYF

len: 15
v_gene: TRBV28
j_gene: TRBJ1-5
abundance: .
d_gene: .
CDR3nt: TGTGCCAGCAGTTTGGGGCAGAACAACAATCAGCCCCAGCATTTT
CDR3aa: CASSLGQNNNQPQHF

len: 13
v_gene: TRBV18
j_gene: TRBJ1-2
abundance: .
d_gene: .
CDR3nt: TGTGCCAGCTCATCTCAGGGGAATGATGGCTACACCTTC
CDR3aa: CASSSQGNDGYTF

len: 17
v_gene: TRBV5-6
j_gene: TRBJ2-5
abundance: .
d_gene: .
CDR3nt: TGTGCCAGCACCCCGCGTGGGGGGGCCCTTTTAGGAGAGACCCAGTACTTC
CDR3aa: CASTPRGGALLGETQYF

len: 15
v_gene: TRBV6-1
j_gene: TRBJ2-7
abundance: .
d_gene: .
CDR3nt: TGTGCCAGCAGTATTGGACAGTTACGCGCCTACGAGCAGTACTTC
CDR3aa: CASSIGQLRAYEQYF

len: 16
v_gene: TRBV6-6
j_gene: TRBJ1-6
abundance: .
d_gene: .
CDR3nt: TGTGCCAGCAGTCTCCTTGGGCCACAGAATAATTCACCCCTCCACTTT
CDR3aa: CASSLLGPQNNSPLHF

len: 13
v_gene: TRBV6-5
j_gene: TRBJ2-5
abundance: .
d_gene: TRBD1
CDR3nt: TGTGCCAGCAACGACAGGGTGGGGGAGACCCAGTACTTC
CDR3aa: CASNDRVGETQYF

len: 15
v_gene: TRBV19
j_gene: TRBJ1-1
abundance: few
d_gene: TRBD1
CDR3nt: TGTGCCAGTAGTATCCCGGGACAGGAAGTGACTGAAGCTTTCTTT
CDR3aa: CASSIPGQEVTEAFF

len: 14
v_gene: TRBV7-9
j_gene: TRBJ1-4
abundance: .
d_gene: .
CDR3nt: TGTGCCAGCAGCCCCGACAGGACAAATGAAAAACTGTTTTTT
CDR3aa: CASSPDRTNEKLFF

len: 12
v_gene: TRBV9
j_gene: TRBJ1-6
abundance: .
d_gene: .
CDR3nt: TGTGCCAGCAGTGTTGACAACTCACCCCTCCACTTT
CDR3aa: CASSVDNSPLHF

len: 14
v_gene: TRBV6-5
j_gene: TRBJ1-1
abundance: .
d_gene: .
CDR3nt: TGTGCCAGCAGTTACTCGATGGGGAGCACTGAAGCTTTCTTT
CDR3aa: CASSYSMGSTEAFF

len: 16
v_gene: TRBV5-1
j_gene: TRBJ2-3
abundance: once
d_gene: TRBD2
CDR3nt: TGCGCCAGCAGCTTTCGGGCGGGGGGGATCACAGATACGCAGTATTTT
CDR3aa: CASSFRAGGITDTQYF

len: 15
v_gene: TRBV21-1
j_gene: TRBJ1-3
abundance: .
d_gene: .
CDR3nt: TGTGCCAGCAGCAATTTGGGGGCCAGGTGGGACACCATATATTTT
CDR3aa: CASSNLGARWDTIYF

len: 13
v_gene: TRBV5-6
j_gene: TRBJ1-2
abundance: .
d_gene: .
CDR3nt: TGTGCCAGCAGCGACGGGGGAGGCTATGGCTACACCTTC
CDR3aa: CASSDGGGYGYTF

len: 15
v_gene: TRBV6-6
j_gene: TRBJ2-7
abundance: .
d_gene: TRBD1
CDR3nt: TGTGCCAGCAGCCGGACTACAGGGGGAACCTACGAGCAGTACTTC
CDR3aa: CASSRTTGGTYEQYF

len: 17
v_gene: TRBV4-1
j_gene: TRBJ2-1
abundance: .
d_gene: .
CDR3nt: TGCGCCAGCAGTCAAGACCTTAGGAGGGAGAGGGTCAATGAGCAGTTCTTC
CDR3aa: CASSQDLRRERVNEQFF

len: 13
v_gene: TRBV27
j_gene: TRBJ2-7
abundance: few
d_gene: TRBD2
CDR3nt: TGTGCCAGCAAAAGCGGGAGACTGTACGAGCAGTACTTC
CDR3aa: CASKSGRLYEQYF

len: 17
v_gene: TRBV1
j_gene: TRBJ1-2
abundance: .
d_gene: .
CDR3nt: TGCACCAGCACCCGTGCAGGGAAACCCTATACAAACTATGGCTACACCTTC
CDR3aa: CTSTRAGKPYTNYGYTF

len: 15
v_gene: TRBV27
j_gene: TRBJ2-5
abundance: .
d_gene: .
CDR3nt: TGTGCCAGCAGTTTATGGGGCAGGTTCGGGGAGACCCAGTACTTC
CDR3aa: CASSLWGRFGETQYF

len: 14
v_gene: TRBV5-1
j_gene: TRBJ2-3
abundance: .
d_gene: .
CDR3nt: TGCGCCAGCAGCTTAGAGGGTTGGACAGATACGCAGTATTTT
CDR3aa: CASSLEGWTDTQYF

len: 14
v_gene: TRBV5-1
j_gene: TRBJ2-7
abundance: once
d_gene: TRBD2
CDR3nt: TGCGCCAGCAGCAGAGCGGGGGGGCCTTCCGAGCAGTACTTC
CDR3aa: CASSRAGGPSEQYF